These T cell receptor beta chains were read from a single sample in a study of T-cell memory formation after mild COVID-19. Using its own MiXCR run on the 5' RACE reads, TCRdb lists one record per CDR3 protein. In the table there are over 120,000 distinct CDR3 sequences, around 5.8% of which are singletons. The sequenced sample was PBMCs or a T cell subset sorted from them (not recorded which). The source of these receptors is an adult woman who had mild COVID-19 (a few samples of this study predate the infection). Cell type and time point are not known. The conserved cysteine and the conserved F or W are not part of the CDR3 here.

j_call | v_call | cdr3_aa
TRBJ2-3 | TRBV5-1 | ASRRLAGADTQY
TRBJ2-5 | TRBV7-9 | ASSLLTGVEETQY
TRBJ1-1 | TRBV20-1 | SARGGLYTEAF
TRBJ1-5 | TRBV12-3/TRBV12-4 | ASSPSVGNNQPQH
TRBJ2-1 | TRBV7-2 | ASSWGQGAGLEQF
TRBJ2-6 | TRBV4-1 | ASSQGPGGQISGANVLT
TRBJ1-5 | TRBV29-1 | STQENSNQPQH
TRBJ2-1 | TRBV9 | ASSVTLKMGSSYNEQF
TRBJ2-5 | TRBV4-2 | ASSQDRAGWLQETQY
TRBJ2-7 | TRBV14 | ASSQDMSGSEQY
TRBJ1-1 | TRBV12-3/TRBV12-4 | ASSFQGARTEAF
TRBJ2-7 | TRBV7-7 | ASSIDWPSNEQY
TRBJ2-6 | TRBV6-5 | ASSTNDPRDRGRFSGANVLT
TRBJ1-2 | TRBV3-1 | ASSQVGGHNGYT
TRBJ2-2 | TRBV2 | ASRRLAAKSGELF
TRBJ2-2 | TRBV10-3 | AISDSGVNTGELF
TRBJ2-3 | TRBV4-1 | ASSQVAGVVRTDTQY
TRBJ1-1 | TRBV12-3/TRBV12-4 | ASSLLQATEAF
TRBJ1-2 | TRBV20-1 | SARLRAVWRVDYGYT
TRBJ2-7 | TRBV7-2 | ASSKEFHVSEQY
TRBJ2-7 | TRBV21-1 | ASSAPGTGPYEQY
TRBJ2-7 | TRBV29-1 | SVARTGAYEQY
TRBJ2-1 | TRBV2 | ASSDLPFGGLGNEQF
TRBJ2-6 | TRBV24-1 | ATSGGAGANVLT
TRBJ2-1 | TRBV29-1 | SAGGVSYNEQF
TRBJ2-7 | TRBV12-3/TRBV12-4 | ASSLQSYEQY
TRBJ1-2 | TRBV7-2 | ASSLVYRGSTGYT
TRBJ2-1 | TRBV29-1 | SVDIPWSSYNEQF
TRBJ1-5 | TRBV24-1 | ATSDLIDRYSNQPQH
TRBJ2-7 | TRBV5-1 | ASSSRQGALNEQY
TRBJ2-7 | TRBV12-1 | ASDGTYEQY
TRBJ2-7 | TRBV5-1 | ASSGKGSEQY
TRBJ1-2 | TRBV2 | ASSESGGYGYT
TRBJ1-1 | TRBV10-3 | ASAQDTEAF
TRBJ1-2 | TRBV10-3 | AISETGYYGYT
TRBJ1-5 | TRBV19 | AATTGTDNQPQH
TRBJ1-1 | TRBV29-1 | SAKPGQGPTEAF
TRBJ1-1 | TRBV29-1 | SGTGNTEAF
TRBJ2-5 | TRBV20-1 | SARGPPPGARQETQY
TRBJ1-5 | TRBV20-1 | SAISGRESQPQH
TRBJ2-7 | TRBV7-2 | ASSLVGGRGLDEQY
TRBJ1-2 | TRBV6-6 | ASSRLTGGGYYGYT